The 26 T cell receptor beta chains below all came from one sample that was sequenced in a study of shared clonotypes between healthy human individuals. Clones were sequenced by immunoSEQ multiplex PCR, and TCRdb holds only the in-frame ones, with some missing. The data show hundreds of thousands of clones, approximately 74% seen once. The specimen was memory CD4+ T cells sorted from blood. Noted subset: CD45RA-negative fraction. Receptors originate from a woman between 25 and 40 years old in good health.

The V and J genes are TRBV28 and TRBJ2-1; a possible D gene is TRBD1 (6 bases). The V gene lost 5 bases and the J gene lost 3 bases, with 14 bases spanning the gap. CDR3 length: 15 residues. Per the germline V gene, CDR1 is MDHEN and CDR2 is SYDVKM. CDR3 nucleotides: TGTGCCAGCAGTAAAATGGGGGCTAACTACAATGAGCAGTTCTTC. Residues: CASSKMGANYNEQFF.

The chain has TRBV18 and TRBJ1-1; tentatively, D is TRBD1 (5 bases). The CDR3 is made up of 14 amino acids. Trimming shortened V by 2 bases and J by 5 bases, and 12 bases separated the two germline ends. Per germline, CDR1 KGHSH and CDR2 LQKENI. The CDR3 sequence: CASSPYPGKTEAFF. CDR3 sequence (DNA): TGTGCCAGCTCACCATATCCAGGGAAGACTGAAGCTTTCTTT. Supplemented by reference TRBV18 and TRBJ1-1, the full variable domain reads NAGVMQNPRHLVRRRGQEARLRCSPMKGHSHVYWYRQLPEEGLKFMVYLQKENIIDESGMPKERFSAEFPKEGPSILRIQQVVRGDSAAYFCASSPYPGKTEAFFGQGTRLTVV.

This clone was recorded only once. The chain is built from TRBV5-4 and TRBJ2-2, with 10 positions matching TRBD1. This CDR3 has 15 amino acids. V was clipped by 4 bases and J by 6 bases; unmatched bases: 6. The germline gives CDR1 SGHNT, CDR2 YYREEE (reference sequence). The CDR3, as DNA: TGTGCCAGCAGCAGACAGGGGGCTACGGCCGGGGAGCTGTTTTTT. This gives the protein CASSRQGATAGELFF.

The rearrangement links TRBV19 to TRBJ2-7, with D possibly being TRBD1 (5 bases). Germline V lookup: CDR1 LNHDA, CDR2 SQIVND (reference sequence). The V end was cut by 4 bases, the J end by 2 bases, with 15 bases between. This CDR3 is 15 amino acids long. CDR3 residues: CASSTSSTGAYEQYF. Here the CDR3 DNA reads TGTGCCAGTAGTACCTCCTCAACAGGCGCCTACGAGCAGTACTTC. Drawing the rest from reference TRBV19 and TRBJ2-7, the complete variable domain is DGGITQSPKYLFRKEGQNVTLSCEQNLNHDAMYWYRQDPGQGLRLIYYSQIVNDFQKGDIAEGYSVSREKKESFPLTVTSAQKNPTAFYLCASSTSSTGAYEQYFGPGTRLTVT.

This chain joins TRBV18 and TRBJ2-7; maybe TRBD2 (6 bases). Trimming stripped 2 bases from V and 4 bases from J, with 15 bases between. CDR3 length: 15 residues. Per germline, CDR1 KGHSH and CDR2 LQKENI. In DNA, the CDR3 is TGTGCCAGCTCACCAGCGGGACGGGCCGATTACGAGCAGTACTTC. This codes for CASSPAGRADYEQYF.

The rearrangement uses TRBV20-1 and TRBJ2-1, with a tentative D call TRBD1 (5 bases). There are 11 residues in the CDR3. CDR1 and CDR2 from the germline V gene are DFQATT and SNEGSKA (reference sequence). V gave up 3 bases and J gave up 6 bases, with 6 bases separating them. CDR3: CSARGLNEQFF. The CDR3 coding sequence is TGCAGTGCTAGGGGGCTCAATGAGCAGTTCTTC.

The V gene is TRBV11-3, the J gene TRBJ2-1; D gene ambiguous. The CDR3 covers 13 residues. Deletions cut 6 bases from V and 4 bases from J, with 10 bases between. Germline V gene data show CDR1 as SGHNT and CDR2 as YENEEA. CDR3 loop: CASSRGTYNEQFF. CDR3 nucleotides: TGTGCCAGCAGTAGAGGAACATACAATGAGCAGTTCTTC.

The chain recombines TRBV19 with TRBJ1-4; D ambiguous. CDR3 length equals 14 residues. Trimming removed 4 bases from V and 10 bases from J, with 16 bases in between. Germline V CDR1 and CDR2: LNHDA, SQIVND (reference sequence). The CDR3 reads CASSTNRLKAKLFF. The CDR3 bases are TGTGCCAGTAGTACGAATAGACTGAAGGCAAAACTGTTTTTT.

J is TRBJ1-1 and V is TRBV7-9; 8 positions match TRBD1. Germline V gene lookup returns CDR1 SEHNR and CDR2 FQNEAQ (reference sequence). The CDR3 covers 18 residues. V gave up 5 bases and J gave up 1 base; unmatched junction bases: 15. The CDR3 nucleotides read TGTGCCAGCAGCCGAAAAGAAACAGGGGGTTTTACGAACACTGAAGCTTTCTTT. Residues: CASSRKETGGFTNTEAFF.

The chain uses TRBV28 and TRBJ2-5, with D tentatively TRBD2 (6 bases). The CDR3 covers 13 residues. The V gene's germline CDR1 is MDHEN and CDR2 SYDVKM. Between the trimmed V and J ends, which lost 6 bases and 2 bases, there was a span of 10 bases. The CDR3: CASSRGLQETQYF. The CDR3 region has the DNA TGTGCCAGCAGCCGGGGACTTCAAGAGACCCAGTACTTC.

The sample holds one count of this clone. The chain carries TRBV30 and TRBJ2-1, with a tentative D call TRBD1 (5 bases). Germline CDR1 GTSNPN, CDR2 SVGIG (reference sequence). Trimming removed 0 bases from V and 2 bases from J, with 17 bases in between. The CDR3 sequence is 17 residues long. CDR3 sequence reads: CAWSVLRGRSPYNEQFF. The CDR3 nucleotides read TGTGCCTGGAGTGTACTAAGGGGCCGCAGCCCCTACAATGAGCAGTTCTTC.

The J gene is TRBJ2-1, the V gene TRBV6-1; TRBD2 matches at 7 bases. Germline lookup yields CDR1 MNHNS and CDR2 SASEGT. The CDR3 length is 13 residues. The V and J ends lost 6 bases and 7 bases, in that order; junction bases with no gene match: 6. The CDR3 loop reads CASRPLGGNEQFF. Here the CDR3 DNA reads TGTGCCAGCAGGCCACTCGGGGGGAATGAGCAGTTCTTC.

The CDR3 DNA follows: TGTGCCAGCAGGGACAGCTTCTCGGGCGAGCAGTACTTC. It translates to CASRDSFSGEQYF. V gene TRBV27 combines with J gene TRBJ2-7, with D perhaps TRBD1 (6 bases). Deletions cut 6 bases from V and 6 bases from J, with 15 bases between. Germline V CDR1 and CDR2: MNHEY, SMNVEV (reference sequence). CDR3 length: 13 residues.

Concerning this clone: This specimen includes other DNA sequences encoding the same CDR3. The chain couples TRBV4-2 to TRBJ2-1; the match to TRBD2 covers 8 bases. CDR3 length: 16 residues. Germline CDR1 is LGHNA and CDR2 is YNFKEQ. V was clipped by 0 bases and J by 4 bases; unmatched bases: 5. CDR3 coding DNA: TGTGCCAGCAGCCAAGATGGTACTAGCGGTTACAATGAGCAGTTCTTC. Amino acid sequence: CASSQDGTSGYNEQFF.

The genes are TRBV7-9 and TRBJ1-1, with TRBD1 matching over 7 bases. The V gene end was trimmed by 3 bases and the J gene end by 4 bases; junction bases not matched to a gene: 5. CDR1 is SEHNR, CDR2 FQNEAQ, per germline (reference sequence). CDR3 size: 14 residues. The CDR3 region is CASSFADRSTEAFF. Written as DNA, the CDR3 is TGTGCCAGCAGCTTCGCGGACAGGAGCACTGAAGCTTTCTTT.

The chain has TRBV28 and TRBJ1-2; D might be TRBD1 (6 bases). The CDR3 sequence is 15 residues long. The germline gives CDR1 MDHEN, CDR2 SYDVKM. V was clipped by 0 bases and J by 0 bases, with 8 bases between them. In DNA, the CDR3 is TGTGCCAGCAGTTTATGGGACAGAGCTAACTATGGCTACACCTTC. Amino acids: CASSLWDRANYGYTF.

V gene TRBV19 combines with J gene TRBJ1-1; D gene uncertain. V gave up 3 bases and J gave up 3 bases, with 11 bases separating them. This CDR3 spans 14 amino acids. CDR1 LNHDA and CDR2 SQIVND come from the germline V gene (reference sequence). The CDR3, as DNA: TGTGCCAGTAGTATTGGAGGAATCGACACTGAAGCTTTCTTT. It codes for CASSIGGIDTEAFF.

V and J are TRBV7-2 and TRBJ1-4; D gene uncertain. The V end was cut by 3 bases, the J end by 7 bases, with 9 bases between. This CDR3 region has 13 residues. CDR1 is SGHTA, CDR2 FQGNSA, per germline. Here the CDR3 DNA reads TGTGCCAGCAGCTTCGGACGGAGTGAAAAACTGTTTTTT. The encoded protein is CASSFGRSEKLFF.

As for this clone: Other nucleotide sequences from this sample produce the same CDR3. The V and J genes are TRBV5-4 and TRBJ2-2, with TRBD1 matching 8 bases. This CDR3 has 15 amino acids. Germline V gene data show CDR1 as SGHNT and CDR2 as YYREEE (reference sequence). Germline trimming cut 2 bases from V and 2 bases from J; bases unmatched to any gene: 2. DNA of the CDR3: TGTGCCAGCAGCTTCGGACAGGGAAACACCGGGGAGCTGTTTTTT. Protein: CASSFGQGNTGELFF.

This clone came up a few times. Other DNA sequences of this sample code for an identical CDR3. This chain links TRBV5-1 with TRBJ2-1, with D possibly matching TRBD1 (6 bases). CDR3 length: 15 amino acids. The V gene lost 4 bases and the J gene lost 4 bases, with 15 bases spanning the gap. Germline loops: CDR1 SGHRS, CDR2 YFSETQ. DNA for the CDR3: TGCGCCAGCAGCCCGGACAGTTTGGGGTACAATGAGCAGTTCTTC. This translates into CASSPDSLGYNEQFF.

The J gene is TRBJ2-1, the V gene TRBV15, with 11 nucleotides matching TRBD2. V shed 3 bases, J shed 7 bases, and the junction held 5 bases outside the gene matches. Germline values: CDR1 LNHNV, CDR2 YYDKDF (reference sequence). The CDR3 consists of 15 residues. CDR3 sequence (DNA): TGTGCCACCAGCAGCGGGACTAGCGGAGCTAATGAGCAGTTCTTC. Translated, it gives CATSSGTSGANEQFF.

This clone was detected many times. Here the CDR3 DNA reads TGTGCCAGCAGTCACCGGACGAATCCCGCTTTCAATCAGCCCCAGCATTTT. Translated, it gives CASSHRTNPAFNQPQHF. This chain connects TRBV28 to TRBJ1-5; the D is unclear. Germline values: CDR1 MDHEN, CDR2 SYDVKM. This CDR3 is 17 amino acids long. Trimming shortened V by 5 bases and J by 3 bases, and 20 bases separated the two germline ends. Full variable domain (missing parts from reference TRBV28 and TRBJ1-5): DVKVTQSSRYLVKRTGEKVFLECVQDMDHENMFWYRQDPGLGLRLIYFSYDVKMKEKGDIPEGYSVSREKKERFSLILESASTNQTSMYLCASSHRTNPAFNQPQHFGDGTRLSIL.

This clone was found many times. V usage is TRBV5-4 and J usage is TRBJ2-7; tentatively, D is TRBD2 (7 bases). Per the germline V gene, CDR1 is SGHNT and CDR2 is YYREEE (reference sequence). This CDR3 region has 16 residues. Trimming removed 2 bases from V and 3 bases from J, with 18 bases in between. CDR3 sequence (DNA): TGTGCCAGCAGCTTTTATGCGGGGGCAGGAGTCTACGAGCAGTACTTC. Amino acid sequence: CASSFYAGAGVYEQYF.

On this clone: It may be a read error: a sequence one base away is much more abundant. Other nucleotide sequences from this sample produce the same CDR3. The chain couples TRBV7-2 to TRBJ2-5, with TRBD2 matching 7 bases. Gene TRBJ2-7 matches the end of the DNA better, so the J call may be wrong. The CDR3 contains 14 residues. Germline V CDR1 and CDR2: SGHTA, FQGNSA. CDR3 in DNA: TGTGCCAGCAGCCCGCAGCGGGACTCCTACGAGCAGTACTTC. The encoded protein is CASSPQRDSYEQYF.

In this sample, this clone turned up a few times. Other DNA sequences in this specimen translate into the identical CDR3. The chain combines TRBV4-1 with TRBJ1-5; D unresolved. The CDR3 is 13 amino acids. Germline V CDR1 and CDR2: MGHRA, YSYEKL. V lost 0 bases and J lost 7, with 7 bases in between. CDR3 DNA: TGCGCCAGCAGCCAAGATGAGAGGCAGCCCCAGCATTTT. Translated: CASSQDERQPQHF.

V usage is TRBV5-1 and J usage is TRBJ2-7; 10 positions agree with TRBD1. Trimming at V came to 4 bases and at J to 0 bases, leaving 7 bases not matched to a gene. The CDR3 length is 16 residues. The germline CDR1 and CDR2 sequences are SGHRS and YFSETQ. The CDR3 region has the DNA TGCGCCAGCAGCCTTGGACAGGGGGTTTTCTCCTACGAGCAGTACTTC. Its translation is CASSLGQGVFSYEQYF.